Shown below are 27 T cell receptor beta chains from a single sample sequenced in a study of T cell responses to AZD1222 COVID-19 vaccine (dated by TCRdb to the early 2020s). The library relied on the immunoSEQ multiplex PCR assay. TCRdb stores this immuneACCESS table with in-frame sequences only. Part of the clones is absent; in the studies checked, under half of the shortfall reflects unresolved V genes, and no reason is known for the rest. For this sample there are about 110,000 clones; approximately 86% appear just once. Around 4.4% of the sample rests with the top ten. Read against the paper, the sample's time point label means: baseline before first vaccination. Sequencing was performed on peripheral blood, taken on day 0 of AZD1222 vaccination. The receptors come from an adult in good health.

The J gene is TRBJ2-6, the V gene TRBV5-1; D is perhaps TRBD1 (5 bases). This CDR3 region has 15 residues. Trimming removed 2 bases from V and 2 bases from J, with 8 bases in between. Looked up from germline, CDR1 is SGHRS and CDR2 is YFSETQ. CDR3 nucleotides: TGCGCCAGCAGCTTACAGGTTACTGGGGCCAACGTCCTGACTTTC. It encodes CASSLQVTGANVLTF.

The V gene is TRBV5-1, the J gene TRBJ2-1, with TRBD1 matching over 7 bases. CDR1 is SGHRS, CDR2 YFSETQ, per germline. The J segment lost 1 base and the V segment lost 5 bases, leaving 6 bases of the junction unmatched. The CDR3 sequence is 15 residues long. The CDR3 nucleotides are TGCGCCAGCAGTACCGGGACAGTTTCCTACAATGAGCAGTTCTTC. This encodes CASSTGTVSYNEQFF.

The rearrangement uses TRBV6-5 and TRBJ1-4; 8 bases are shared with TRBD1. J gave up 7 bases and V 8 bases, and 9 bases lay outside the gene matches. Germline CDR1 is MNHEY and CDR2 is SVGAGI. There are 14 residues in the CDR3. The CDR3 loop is CASSPDRGAEKLFF. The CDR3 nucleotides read TGTGCCAGCTCTCCTGACAGGGGTGCTGAAAAACTGTTTTTT.

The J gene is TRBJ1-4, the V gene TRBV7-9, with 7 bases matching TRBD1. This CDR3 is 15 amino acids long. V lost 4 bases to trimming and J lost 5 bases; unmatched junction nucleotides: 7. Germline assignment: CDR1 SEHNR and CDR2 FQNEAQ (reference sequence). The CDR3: CASSSLQGRNEKLFF. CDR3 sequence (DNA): TGTGCCAGCAGCTCCCTACAGGGGCGGAATGAAAAACTGTTTTTT.

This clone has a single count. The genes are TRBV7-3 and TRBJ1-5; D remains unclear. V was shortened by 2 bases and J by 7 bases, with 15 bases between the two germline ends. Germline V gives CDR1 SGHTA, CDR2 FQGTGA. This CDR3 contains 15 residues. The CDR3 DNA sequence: TGTGCCAGCAGCTTAGACTCTGGGAATACCCAGCCCCAGCATTTT. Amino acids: CASSLDSGNTQPQHF.

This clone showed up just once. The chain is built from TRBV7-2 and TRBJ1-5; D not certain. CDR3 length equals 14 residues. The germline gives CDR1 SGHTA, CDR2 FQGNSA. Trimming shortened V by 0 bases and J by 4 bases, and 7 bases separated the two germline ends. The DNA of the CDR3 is TGTGCCAGCAGCTTAGCGGCGGGGAATCAGCCCCAGCATTTT. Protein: CASSLAAGNQPQHF.

The CDR3 region is CASGGTGTPNYGYTF. The CDR3 region has the DNA TGTGCCAGCGGGGGAACCGGGACTCCTAACTATGGCTACACCTTC. This chain joins TRBV13 and TRBJ1-2; D might be TRBD1 (5 bases). CDR1 is PRHDT, CDR2 FYEKMQ, per germline (reference sequence). The CDR3 spans 15 residues. V lost 8 bases and J 0 bases, leaving 16 bases between the germline ends.

The CDR3 bases are TGTGCCAGCAGCCAAGTAGGGGTTAGCACAGATACGCAGTATTTT. Translating gives CASSQVGVSTDTQYF. The chain carries TRBV4-2 and TRBJ2-3; D is perhaps TRBD1 (5 bases). The germline gives CDR1 LGHNA, CDR2 YNFKEQ. The germline V and J ends were trimmed by 1 base and 0 bases, with 8 bases remaining between them. The CDR3 is 15 amino acids.

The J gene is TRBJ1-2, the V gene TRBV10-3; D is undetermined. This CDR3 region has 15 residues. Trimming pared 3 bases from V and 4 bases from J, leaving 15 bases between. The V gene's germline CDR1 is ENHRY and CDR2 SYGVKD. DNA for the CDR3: TGTGCCATCAGTGACCCTAGTGTGGGCGGCTATGGCTACACCTTC. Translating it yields CAISDPSVGGYGYTF.

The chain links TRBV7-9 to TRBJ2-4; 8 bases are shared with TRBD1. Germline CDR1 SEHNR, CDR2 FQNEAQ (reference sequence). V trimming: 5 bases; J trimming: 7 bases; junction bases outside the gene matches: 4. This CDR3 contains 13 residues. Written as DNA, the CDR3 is TGTGCCAGCAGCGGTCGACAGGGGAACATTCAGTACTTC. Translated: CASSGRQGNIQYF.

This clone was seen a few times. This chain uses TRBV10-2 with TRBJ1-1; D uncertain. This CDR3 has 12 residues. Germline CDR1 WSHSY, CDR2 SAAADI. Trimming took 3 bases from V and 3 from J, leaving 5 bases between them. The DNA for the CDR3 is TGCGCCAGCAGTGAAGTTTACACTGAAGCTTTCTTT. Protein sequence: CASSEVYTEAFF.

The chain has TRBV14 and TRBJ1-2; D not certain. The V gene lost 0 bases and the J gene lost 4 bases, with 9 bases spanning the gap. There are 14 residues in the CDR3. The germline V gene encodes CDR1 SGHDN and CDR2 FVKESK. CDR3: CASSQDLRLYGYTF. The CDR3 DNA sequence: TGTGCCAGCAGCCAAGATCTACGGCTCTATGGCTACACCTTC.

CDR3 sequence: CASSLVGTPLGDEQFF. The CDR3 nucleotides are TGTGCCAGCAGCTTAGTAGGAACACCGCTTGGGGATGAGCAGTTCTTC. This chain joins TRBV7-9 and TRBJ2-1, with D unclear. V shed 1 base and J shed 8 bases, with 18 bases lying between them. The CDR3 extends over 16 amino acids. Germline values: CDR1 SEHNR, CDR2 FQNEAQ (reference sequence).

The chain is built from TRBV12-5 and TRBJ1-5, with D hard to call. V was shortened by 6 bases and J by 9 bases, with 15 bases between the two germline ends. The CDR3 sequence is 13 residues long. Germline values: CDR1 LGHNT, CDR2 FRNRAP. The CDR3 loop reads CASGNDGVGPQHF. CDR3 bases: TGTGCTAGTGGAAATGACGGGGTGGGGCCCCAGCATTTT. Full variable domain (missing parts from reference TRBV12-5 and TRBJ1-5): DARVTQTPRHKVTEMGQEVTMRCQPILGHNTVFWYRQTMMQGLELLAYFRNRAPLDDSGMPKDRFSAEMPDATLATLKIQPSEPRDSAVYFCASGNDGVGPQHFGDGTRLSIL.

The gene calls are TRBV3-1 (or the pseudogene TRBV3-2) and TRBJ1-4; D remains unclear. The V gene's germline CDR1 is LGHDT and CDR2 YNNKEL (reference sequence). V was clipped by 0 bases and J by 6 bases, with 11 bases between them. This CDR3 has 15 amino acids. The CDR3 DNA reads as TGTGCCAGCAGCCAAGAGCCGGGCCTCCATGAAAAACTGTTTTTT. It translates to CASSQEPGLHEKLFF.

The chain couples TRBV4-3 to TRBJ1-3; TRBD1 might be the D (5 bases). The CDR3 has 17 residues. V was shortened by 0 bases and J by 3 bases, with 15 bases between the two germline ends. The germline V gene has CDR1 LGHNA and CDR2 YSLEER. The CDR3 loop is CASSQDVGRDLGNTIYF. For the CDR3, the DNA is TGCGCCAGCAGCCAAGATGTTGGAAGGGACCTTGGAAACACCATATATTTT.

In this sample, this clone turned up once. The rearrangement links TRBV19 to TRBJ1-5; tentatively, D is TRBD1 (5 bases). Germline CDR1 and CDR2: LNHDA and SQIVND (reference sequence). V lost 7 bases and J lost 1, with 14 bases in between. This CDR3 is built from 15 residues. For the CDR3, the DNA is TGTGCCAGTAACGTATTTGCAGGGAGCAATCAGCCCCAGCATTTT. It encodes CASNVFAGSNQPQHF.

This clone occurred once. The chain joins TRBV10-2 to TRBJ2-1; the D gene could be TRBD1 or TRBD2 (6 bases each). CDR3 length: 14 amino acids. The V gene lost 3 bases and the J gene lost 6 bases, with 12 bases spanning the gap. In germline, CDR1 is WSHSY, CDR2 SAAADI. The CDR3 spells CASSEPGASNEQFF. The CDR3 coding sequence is TGCGCCAGCAGTGAACCGGGGGCCTCCAATGAGCAGTTCTTC.

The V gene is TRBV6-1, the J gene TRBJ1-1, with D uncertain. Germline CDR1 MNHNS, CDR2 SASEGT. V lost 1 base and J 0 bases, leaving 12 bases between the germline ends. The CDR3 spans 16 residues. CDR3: CASSEEEGSLNTEAFF. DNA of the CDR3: TGTGCCAGCAGTGAAGAGGAGGGATCCCTGAACACTGAAGCTTTCTTT.

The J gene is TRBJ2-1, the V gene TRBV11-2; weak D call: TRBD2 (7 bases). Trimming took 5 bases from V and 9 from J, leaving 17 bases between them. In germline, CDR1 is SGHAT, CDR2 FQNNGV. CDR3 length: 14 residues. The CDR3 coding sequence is TGTGCCAGCAGCCAAGGGGGGGCGTTAGGTGAGCAGTTCTTC. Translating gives CASSQGGALGEQFF.

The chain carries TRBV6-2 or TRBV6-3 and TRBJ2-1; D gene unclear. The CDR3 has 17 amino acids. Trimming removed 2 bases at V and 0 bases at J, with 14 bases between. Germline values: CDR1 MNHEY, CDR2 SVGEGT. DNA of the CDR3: TGTGCCAGCAGTTACCCGCTCGAGGCCGCCTCCTACAATGAGCAGTTCTTC. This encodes CASSYPLEAASYNEQFF.

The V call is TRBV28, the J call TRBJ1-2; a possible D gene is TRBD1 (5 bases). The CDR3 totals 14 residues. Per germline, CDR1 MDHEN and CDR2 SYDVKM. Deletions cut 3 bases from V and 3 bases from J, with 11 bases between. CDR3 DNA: TGTGCCAGCAGTTTGTGGGGGGAATACTATGGCTACACCTTC. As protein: CASSLWGEYYGYTF.

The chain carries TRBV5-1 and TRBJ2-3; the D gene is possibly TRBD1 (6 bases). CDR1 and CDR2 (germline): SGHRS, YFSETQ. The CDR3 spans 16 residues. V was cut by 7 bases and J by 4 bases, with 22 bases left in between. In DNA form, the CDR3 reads TGCGCCAGCGGATTTCCCGAGGGGACAAACCCAGATACGCAGTATTTT. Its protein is CASGFPEGTNPDTQYF.

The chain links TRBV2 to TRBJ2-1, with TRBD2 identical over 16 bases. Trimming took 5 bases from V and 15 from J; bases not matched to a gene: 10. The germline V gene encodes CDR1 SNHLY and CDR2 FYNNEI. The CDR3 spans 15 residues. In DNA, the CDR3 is TGTGCCAGCAGTCAGGGGACTAGCGGGAGGGGTCTTCGGTTCTTC. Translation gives CASSQGTSGRGLRFF.

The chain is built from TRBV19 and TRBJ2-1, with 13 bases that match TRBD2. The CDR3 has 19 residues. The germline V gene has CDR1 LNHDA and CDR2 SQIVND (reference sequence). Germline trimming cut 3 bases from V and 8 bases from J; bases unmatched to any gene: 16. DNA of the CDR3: TGTGCCAGTAGTATGTTCCTAGGATCAACTAGCGGGAGGGACCATGAGCAGTTCTTC. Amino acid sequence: CASSMFLGSTSGRDHEQFF. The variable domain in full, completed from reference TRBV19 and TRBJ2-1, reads DGGITQSPKYLFRKEGQNVTLSCEQNLNHDAMYWYRQDPGQGLRLIYYSQIVNDFQKGDIAEGYSVSREKKESFPLTVTSAQKNPTAFYLCASSMFLGSTSGRDHEQFFGPGTRLTVL.

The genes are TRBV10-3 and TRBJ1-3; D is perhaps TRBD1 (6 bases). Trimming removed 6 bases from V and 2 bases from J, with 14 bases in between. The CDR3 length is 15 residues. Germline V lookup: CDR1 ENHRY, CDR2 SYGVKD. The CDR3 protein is CAIRLDSNTGNTIYF. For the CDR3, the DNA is TGTGCCATCAGATTGGACAGCAATACTGGAAACACCATATATTTT.

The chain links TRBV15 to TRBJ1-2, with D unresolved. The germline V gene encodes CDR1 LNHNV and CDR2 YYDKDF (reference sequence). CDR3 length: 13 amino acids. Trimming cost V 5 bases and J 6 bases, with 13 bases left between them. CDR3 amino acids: CATSPPIRDGYTF. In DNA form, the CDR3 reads TGTGCCACCAGCCCCCCCATAAGGGATGGCTACACCTTC.